This paragraph reports one TCR beta chain. The data originate from a study of blood T cell repertoires in COVID-19. At the level of the study: T cells, B-cell-depleted T cells, or PBMCs supplied cDNA or gDNA.

J was trimmed by 6 bases and V by 7 bases; bases with no gene match: 5. CDR3 size: 12 residues. The germline V gene encodes CDR1 MRHNA and CDR2 SNTAGT. Authors' processing steps: Cell counts per sample came from amplifying reference gene primers. TCRdb keeps only in-frame clones here, not all; method: immunoSEQ multiplex PCR. V and J calls plus clone size are reproduced from that table; the DNA served to infer D and trimming. Among 150,000 to 200,000 clones, 87% were seen once, and the ten largest hold about 22%. The chain couples TRBV6-4 to TRBJ1-1, with 7 bases identical to TRBD1. This receptor was obtained from a man aged 55 to 70 with active or convalescent COVID-19. The sequenced material came from peripheral blood. CDR3 amino acids: CASTGTVAEAFF. The CDR3 nucleotides read TGTGCCAGCACCGGGACAGTGGCTGAAGCTTTCTTT.